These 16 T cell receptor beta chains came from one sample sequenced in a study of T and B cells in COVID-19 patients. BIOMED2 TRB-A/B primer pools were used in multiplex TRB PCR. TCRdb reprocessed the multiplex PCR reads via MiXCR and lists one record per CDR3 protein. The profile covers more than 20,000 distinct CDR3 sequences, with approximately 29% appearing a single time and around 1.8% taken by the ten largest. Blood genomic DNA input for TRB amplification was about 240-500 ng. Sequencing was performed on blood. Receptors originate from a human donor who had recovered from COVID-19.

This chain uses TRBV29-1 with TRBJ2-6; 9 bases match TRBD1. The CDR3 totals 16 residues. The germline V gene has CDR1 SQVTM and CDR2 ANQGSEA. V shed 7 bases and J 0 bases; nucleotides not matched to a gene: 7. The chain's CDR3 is CSAGDRDHSGANVLTF. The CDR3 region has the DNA TGCAGCGCGGGGGACAGGGACCACTCTGGGGCCAACGTCCTGACTTTC.

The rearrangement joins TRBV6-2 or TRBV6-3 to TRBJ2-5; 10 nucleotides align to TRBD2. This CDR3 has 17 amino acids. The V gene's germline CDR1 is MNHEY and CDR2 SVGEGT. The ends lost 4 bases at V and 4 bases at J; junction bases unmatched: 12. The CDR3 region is CASSWIPAGGPGETQYF. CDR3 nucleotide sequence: TGTGCCAGCAGTTGGATTCCAGCGGGAGGGCCTGGAGAGACCCAGTACTTC.

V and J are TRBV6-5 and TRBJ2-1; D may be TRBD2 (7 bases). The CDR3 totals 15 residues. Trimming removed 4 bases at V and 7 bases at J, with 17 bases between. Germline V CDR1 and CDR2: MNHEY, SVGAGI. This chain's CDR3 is CASSSLGGLGNEQFF. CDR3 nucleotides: TGTGCCAGCAGTTCCCTGGGGGGGCTGGGTAATGAGCAGTTCTTC.

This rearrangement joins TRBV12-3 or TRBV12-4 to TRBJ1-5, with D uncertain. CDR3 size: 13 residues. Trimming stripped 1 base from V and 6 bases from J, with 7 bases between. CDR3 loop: CASSLGRTQPQHF. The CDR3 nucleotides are TGTGCCAGCAGTTTAGGAAGGACTCAGCCCCAGCATTTT.

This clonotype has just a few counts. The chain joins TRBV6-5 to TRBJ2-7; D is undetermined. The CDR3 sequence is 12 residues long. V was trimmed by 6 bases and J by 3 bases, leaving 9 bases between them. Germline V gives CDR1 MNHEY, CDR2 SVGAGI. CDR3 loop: CASSRTFYEQYF. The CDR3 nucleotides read TGTGCCAGCAGCAGGACGTTCTACGAGCAGTACTTC.

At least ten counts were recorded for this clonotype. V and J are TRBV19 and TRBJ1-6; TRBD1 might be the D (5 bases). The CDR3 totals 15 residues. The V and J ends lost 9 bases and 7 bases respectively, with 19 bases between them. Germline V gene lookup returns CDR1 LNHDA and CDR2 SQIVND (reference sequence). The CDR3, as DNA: TGTGCCAGCCAATCCGCGGGACGGACCAATTCACCCCTCCACTTT. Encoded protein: CASQSAGRTNSPLHF. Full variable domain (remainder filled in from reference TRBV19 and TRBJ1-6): DGGITQSPKYLFRKEGQNVTLSCEQNLNHDAMYWYRQDPGQGLRLIYYSQIVNDFQKGDIAEGYSVSREKKESFPLTVTSAQKNPTAFYLCASQSAGRTNSPLHFGNGTRLTVT.

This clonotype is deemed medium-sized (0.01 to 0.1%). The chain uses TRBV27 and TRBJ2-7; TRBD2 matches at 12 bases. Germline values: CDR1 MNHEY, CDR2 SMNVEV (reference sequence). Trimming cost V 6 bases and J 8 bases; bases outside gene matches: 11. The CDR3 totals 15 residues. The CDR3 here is CASSPTGLAGRKQYF. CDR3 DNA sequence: TGTGCCAGCAGCCCAACCGGACTAGCGGGAAGGAAGCAGTACTTC.

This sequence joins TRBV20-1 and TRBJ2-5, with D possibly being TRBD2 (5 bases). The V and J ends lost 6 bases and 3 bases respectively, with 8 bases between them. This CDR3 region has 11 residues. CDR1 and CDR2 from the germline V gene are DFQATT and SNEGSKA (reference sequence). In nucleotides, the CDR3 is TGCAGTGCACTAGGGAAAGAGACCCAGTACTTC. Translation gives CSALGKETQYF.

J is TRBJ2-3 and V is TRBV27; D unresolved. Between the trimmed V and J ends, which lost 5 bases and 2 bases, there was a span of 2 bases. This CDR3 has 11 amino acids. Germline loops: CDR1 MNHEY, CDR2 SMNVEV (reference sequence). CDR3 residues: CASSHTDTQYF. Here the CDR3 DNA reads TGTGCCAGCAGTCACACAGATACGCAGTATTTT.

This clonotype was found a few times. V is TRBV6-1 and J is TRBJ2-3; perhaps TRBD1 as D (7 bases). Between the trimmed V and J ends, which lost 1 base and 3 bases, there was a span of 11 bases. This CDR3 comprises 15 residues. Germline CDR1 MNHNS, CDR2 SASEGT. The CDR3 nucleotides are TGTGCCAGCAGTGAAGTCAGGGGGGAGACAGATACGCAGTATTTT. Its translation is CASSEVRGETDTQYF.

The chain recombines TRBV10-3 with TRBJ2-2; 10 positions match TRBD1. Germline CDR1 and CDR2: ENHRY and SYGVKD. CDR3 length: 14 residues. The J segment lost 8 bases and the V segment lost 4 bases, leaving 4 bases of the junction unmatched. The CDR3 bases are TGTGCCATCAGTGGACAGGGGGCAGCGGGGGAGCTGTTTTTT. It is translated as CAISGQGAAGELFF.

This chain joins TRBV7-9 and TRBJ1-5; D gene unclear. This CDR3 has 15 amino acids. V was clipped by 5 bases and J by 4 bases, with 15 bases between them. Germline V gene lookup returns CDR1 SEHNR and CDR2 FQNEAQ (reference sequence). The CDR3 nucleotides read TGTGCCAGCAGCGACAATAGCAGGTATAATCAGCCCCAGCATTTT. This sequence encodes CASSDNSRYNQPQHF.

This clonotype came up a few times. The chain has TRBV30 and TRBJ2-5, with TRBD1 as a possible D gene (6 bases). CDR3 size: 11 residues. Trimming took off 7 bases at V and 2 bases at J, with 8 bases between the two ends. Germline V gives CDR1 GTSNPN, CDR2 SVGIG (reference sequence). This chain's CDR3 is CASTGQETQYF. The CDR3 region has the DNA TGTGCCTCTACAGGGCAAGAGACCCAGTACTTC. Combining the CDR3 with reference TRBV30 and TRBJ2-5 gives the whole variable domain SQTIHQWPATLVQPVGSPLSLECTVEGTSNPNLYWYRQAAGRGLQLLFYSVGIGQISSEVPQNLSASRPQDRQFILSSKKLLLSDSGFYLCASTGQETQYFGPGTRLLVL.

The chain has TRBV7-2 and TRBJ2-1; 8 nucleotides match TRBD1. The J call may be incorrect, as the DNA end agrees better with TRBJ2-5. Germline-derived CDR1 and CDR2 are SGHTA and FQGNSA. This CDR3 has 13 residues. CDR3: CASSRTGRETQYF. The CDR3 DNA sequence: TGTGCCAGCAGCCGGACAGGGAGGGAGACCCAGTACTTC.

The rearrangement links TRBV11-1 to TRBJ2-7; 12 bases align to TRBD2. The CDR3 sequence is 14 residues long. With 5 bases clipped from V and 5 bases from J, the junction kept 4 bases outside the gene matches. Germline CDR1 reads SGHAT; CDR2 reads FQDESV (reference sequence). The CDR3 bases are TGTGCCAGCAGCCGACTAGCGGGAGAGCACGAGCAGTACTTC. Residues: CASSRLAGEHEQYF. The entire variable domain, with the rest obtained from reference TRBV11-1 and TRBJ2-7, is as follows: EAEVAQSPRYKITEKSQAVAFWCDPISGHATLYWYRQILGQGPELLVQFQDESVVDDSQLPKDRFSAERLKGVDSTLKIQPAELGDSAMYLCASSRLAGEHEQYFGPGTRLTVT.

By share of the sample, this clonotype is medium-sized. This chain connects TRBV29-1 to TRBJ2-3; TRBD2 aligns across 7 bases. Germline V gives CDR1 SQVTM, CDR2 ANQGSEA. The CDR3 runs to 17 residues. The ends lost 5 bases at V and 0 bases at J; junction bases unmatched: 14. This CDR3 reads CSVSKLAGRTSTDTQYF. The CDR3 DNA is TGCAGCGTTTCAAAGTTAGCGGGTAGAACTAGCACAGATACGCAGTATTTT.